This is a list of T cell receptor beta chains from one sample in a study of shared clonotypes between healthy human individuals. Sequencing was performed with immunoSEQ multiplex PCR; in TCRdb, only in-frame clones are kept and a portion is missing. The sample has roughly 300,000 clones; about 73% are singletons. The sequencing input was memory CD4+ T cells sorted from blood. All receptors derive from a man aged 30 to 45 in good health. CDR3s include the opening cysteine and the closing phenylalanine or tryptophan. Each record gives: D gene, J gene, clone size, V gene, CDR3 DNA, CDR3 protein. D genes are given only for firm matches. Clone sizes are given selectively: once, few, many, or a class where the clone is expanded.

>TRBD1|TRBJ2-7|.|TRBV7-2
TGTGCCAGCAGCTTGGACAGGCCGGTATTGACCTACGAGCAGTACTTC
CASSLDRPVLTYEQYF
>.|TRBJ2-1|.|TRBV6-1
TGTGCCAGCCTGGAGGGCGGCAATGAGCAGTTCTTC
CASLEGGNEQFF
>.|TRBJ2-7|.|TRBV27
TGTGCCAGCAGTCCCGGTCTCCAAACCCCCTACGAGCAGTACTTC
CASSPGLQTPYEQYF
>.|TRBJ2-7|.|TRBV6-1
TGTGCCAGCAGTGAAGGGCTAGAAGTATACGAGCAGTACTTC
CASSEGLEVYEQYF
>.|TRBJ2-5|.|TRBV6-6
TGTGCCAGCAGTCCAACAGGGAGTGAGACCCAGTACTTC
CASSPTGSETQYF
>TRBD2|TRBJ2-5|.|TRBV6-6
TGTGCCAGCAGACTAGCGGAAGAGACCCAGTACTTC
CASRLAEETQYF
>TRBD2|TRBJ2-2|.|TRBV11-3
TGTGCCAGCAGCTCGCCGGGACTAGCGACCACCGGGGAGCTGTTTTTT
CASSSPGLATTGELFF
>TRBD1|TRBJ2-6|.|TRBV6-5
TGTGCCAGCAGTAAGGACAGGGCTGGGGCCAACGTCCTGACTTTC
CASSKDRAGANVLTF
>.|TRBJ2-5|.|TRBV2
TGTGCCAGCAGTGAAGCCCGGACTATACAAGAGACCCAGTACTTC
CASSEARTIQETQYF
>.|TRBJ2-3|many|TRBV5-1
TGCGCCAGCAGCTTGGGGGCGGCAGATACGCAGTATTTT
CASSLGAADTQYF
>TRBD1|TRBJ2-6|.|TRBV5-1
TGCGCCAGCAGCTTGGCAGCGACAGGGTCCGGGGCCAACGTCCTGACTTTC
CASSLAATGSGANVLTF
>.|TRBJ2-7|.|TRBV27
TGTGCCAGCAGTGGGGCTAGGGGGGGCGCGTCTGAGCAGTACTTC
CASSGARGGASEQYF
>.|TRBJ2-6|.|TRBV19
TGTGCCACAGCGGTCTCTGGGGCCAACGTCCTGACTTTC
CATAVSGANVLTF
>TRBD2|TRBJ2-3|.|TRBV4-2
TGTGCCAGCACAAAAGGACTAGCGGTGAGCACAGATACGCAGTATTTT
CASTKGLAVSTDTQYF
>.|TRBJ2-1|.|TRBV5-1
TGCGCCAGCAGCTACACTAGCCTCGCCTACAATGAGCAGTTCTTC
CASSYTSLAYNEQFF
>.|TRBJ1-1|.|TRBV6-1
TGTGCCAGCAGTGAATCCCGGGCGTCTGAAGCTTTCTTT
CASSESRASEAFF
>.|TRBJ2-3|.|TRBV5-1
TGCGCCAGCAAGGCAAACCCTCTGGGGATTGGCACAGATACGCAGTATTTT
CASKANPLGIGTDTQYF
>.|TRBJ1-5|.|TRBV27
TGTGCCAAACAGGTATTGAGGAATCAGCCCCAGCATTTT
CAKQVLRNQPQHF
>.|TRBJ1-5|.|TRBV16
TGTGCCAGCAGCCAAGTTGGAAGCGGCAATCAGCCCCAGCATTTT
CASSQVGSGNQPQHF
>.|TRBJ2-2|.|TRBV7-8
TGTGCCAGCAGCCCGGGACTCTATTCCGGGGAGCTGTTTTTT
CASSPGLYSGELFF
>.|TRBJ2-3|once|TRBV5-6
TGTGCCAGCAGTGTTCAGGGCTATACGCAGTATTTT
CASSVQGYTQYF
>.|TRBJ2-7|.|TRBV28
TGTGCCAGCAGTCAAGGGTTTTCCAACGAGCAGTACTTC
CASSQGFSNEQYF
>TRBD1|TRBJ1-4|once|TRBV6-6
TGTGCCAGCAGAGAACCAGGGGGTAGGGAAAAACTGTTTTTT
CASREPGGREKLFF
>.|TRBJ1-3|.|TRBV9
TGTGCCAGCAGCGTAGGCAGCTCTGGAAACACCATATATTTT
CASSVGSSGNTIYF
>.|TRBJ1-1|.|TRBV28
TGTGCCAGCAGTTTAGGTGGGAACCGCGGCACTGAAGCTTTCTTT
CASSLGGNRGTEAFF
>.|TRBJ2-1|.|TRBV29-1
TGCAGCGTCTCCGGGAGCGGAGGCTCCTACAATGAGCAGTTCTTC
CSVSGSGGSYNEQFF
>TRBD2|TRBJ2-3|.|TRBV6-5
TGTGCCAGCAGTTACGGAGCGGGAGGGAGCACAGATACGCAGTATTTT
CASSYGAGGSTDTQYF
>.|TRBJ2-7|.|TRBV5-1
TGCGCCAGCCGAGGGGTGGGAGGCTATAAGTACGAGCAGTACTTC
CASRGVGGYKYEQYF
>TRBD1|TRBJ1-5|.|TRBV19
TGTGCCAGTAGTCGGGAGACAGGGGCCCCGGGGTTGAGCAATCAGCCCCAGCATTTT
CASSRETGAPGLSNQPQHF
>.|TRBJ2-6|.|TRBV29-1
TGCAGCGTTGCTGAGGGCGGGGCCAACGTCCTGACTTTC
CSVAEGGANVLTF
>.|TRBJ1-1|.|TRBV5-1
TGCGCCAGCAGCGGGGCCGGGACCATGAACACTGAAGCTTTCTTT
CASSGAGTMNTEAFF
>TRBD1|TRBJ1-2|.|TRBV7-9
TGTGCCAGCAGCCCCGGGACAGGGTACTATGGCTACACCTTC
CASSPGTGYYGYTF
>TRBD1|TRBJ1-2|.|TRBV5-1
TGCGCCAGCAGCCCGGGACAGGGGAGTAGTGGCTACACCTTC
CASSPGQGSSGYTF
>TRBD1|TRBJ2-7|.|TRBV5-1
TGCGCCAGCAGCTTGTTTGCGGGACAGGGTCTCTCCTACGAGCAGTACTTC
CASSLFAGQGLSYEQYF
>TRBD1|TRBJ2-7|few|TRBV18
TGTGCCAGCTCACAAAAACTGAAAGGATCACGAGACAGGGACACTAAGTACTTC
CASSQKLKGSRDRDTKYF
>.|TRBJ2-6|.|TRBV18
TGTGCCAGCTCACCACTTGGGGCCAACGTCCTGACTTTC
CASSPLGANVLTF
>.|TRBJ2-1|.|TRBV6-6
TGTGCCAGCAGTTACTCGAGTGGAGGCTACAATGAGCAGTTCTTC
CASSYSSGGYNEQFF
>.|TRBJ2-3|.|TRBV2
TGTGCCAGTAATCCGGACAGCCAAGATACGCAGTATTTT
CASNPDSQDTQYF
>.|TRBJ2-7|.|TRBV15
TGTGCCACCAAGCAGGGTGTTAGCGCCTACGAGCAGTACTTC
CATKQGVSAYEQYF
>.|TRBJ2-1|.|TRBV7-9
TGTGCCAGCAGCTTCGACAGAATGGGGCTTAGTGGGCAGTTCTTC
CASSFDRMGLSGQFF
>.|TRBJ1-4|.|TRBV2
TGTGCCAGCAGTGAACAGGGAGGCGAAAAACTGTTTTTT
CASSEQGGEKLFF
>TRBD2|TRBJ2-1|.|TRBV7-9
TGTGCCAGCGTAGCGGTGAGGACTAGCCGAAGGGTCGATGAGCAGTTCTTC
CASVAVRTSRRVDEQFF
>TRBD1|TRBJ2-2|.|TRBV23-1
TGCGCCAGCAGTCAAAAAGCCGGGACAGAAATTGGATGGAACACCGGGGAGCTGTTTTTT
CASSQKAGTEIGWNTGELFF
>.|TRBJ1-2|.|TRBV4-3
TGCGCCAGCAGCCAAGCCGACAGGCTTAACTATGGCTACACCTTC
CASSQADRLNYGYTF
>.|TRBJ2-5|few|TRBV15
TGTGCCACCAGCCCCCAAGGAGGAGGATACGAGACCCAGTACTTC
CATSPQGGGYETQYF
>TRBD1|TRBJ1-1|.|TRBV29-1
TGCAGCGCCAACGGGGGACAGGGGGCCGACACTGAAGCTTTCTTT
CSANGGQGADTEAFF
>.|TRBJ2-1|.|TRBV5-1
TGCGCCAGCAGCTTGGGGGCGGGCGCCCGTCCGAATGAGCAGTTCTTC
CASSLGAGARPNEQFF
>.|TRBJ2-5|.|TRBV19
TGTGCCAGTAAGGGGTTGGAGACCCAGTACTTC
CASKGLETQYF
>TRBD1|TRBJ2-7|.|TRBV7-9
TGTGCCAGCAGCTTAGCACCGGGACAGAGAGCCTACGAGCAGTACTTC
CASSLAPGQRAYEQYF
>.|TRBJ1-4|.|TRBV5-6
TGTGCCAGCAGCCCCGGCGGTTTAGCGGGTGAAAAACTGTTTTTT
CASSPGGLAGEKLFF
>.|TRBJ2-1|.|TRBV5-1
TGCGCCAGCAGCTTATCACCAGCCGGCAATGAGCAGTTCTTC
CASSLSPAGNEQFF
>TRBD2|TRBJ2-5|.|TRBV2
TGTGCCAGCAACCGGGAGGGCCTGATGGAGACCCAGTACTTC
CASNREGLMETQYF
>.|TRBJ2-5|.|TRBV6-1
TGTGCCAGCAGTGGAGGAACTGATCCGGCAGAGACCCAGTACTTC
CASSGGTDPAETQYF
>TRBD2|TRBJ2-1|.|TRBV14
TGTGCCAGCAGCCAAGGTGCTAGCGGAAATGAGCAGTTCTTC
CASSQGASGNEQFF
>TRBD2|TRBJ2-1|many|TRBV4-3
TGCGCCAGCAGCCAGACAGGACTAGCGGGGCAGTTCTTC
CASSQTGLAGQFF